These 4 T cell receptor beta chains were all obtained from the same sample, sequenced in a study of blood T cell repertoires in COVID-19. The assay was immunoSEQ multiplex PCR, and TCRdb's table has in-frame clones only and misses some. The profile shows 250,000 to 300,000 clones, 88% of them singletons. The sample was peripheral blood. The receptors originated from a woman in her 30s with acute or convalescent COVID-19.

CDR3 residues: CASSGNSGRDYEQYF. The CDR3 coding sequence is TGTGCCAGCAGTGGAAATAGCGGGAGGGACTACGAGCAGTACTTC. The chain has TRBV25-1 and TRBJ2-7, with 11 bases lining up with TRBD2. Looked up from germline, CDR1 is MGHDK and CDR2 is SYGVNS. The V segment lost 4 bases and the J segment 3 bases; nucleotides outside the gene matches: 5. This CDR3 has 15 amino acids.

The chain links TRBV14 to TRBJ1-2; maybe TRBD1 (6 bases). The germline V gene has CDR1 SGHDN and CDR2 FVKESK. Trimming took off 1 base at V and 8 bases at J, with 17 bases between the two ends. The CDR3 covers 15 residues. The CDR3 region has the DNA TGTGCCAGCAGCCAAGTCATCCGGCCAGGGGAAGGCTACACCTTC. This translates into CASSQVIRPGEGYTF.

The CDR3 DNA reads TGTGCCAGCTCACCCACCATGGAGACTGGAAACACCATATATTTT. Its translation is CASSPTMETGNTIYF. The rearrangement joins TRBV18 to TRBJ1-3; unclear D gene. The V gene lost 3 bases and the J gene lost 2 bases, with 11 bases spanning the gap. The CDR3 length is 15 residues. Germline CDR1 reads KGHSH; CDR2 reads LQKENI.

The chain has TRBV24-1 and TRBJ2-3; 11 bases line up with TRBD2. The CDR3 is 16 amino acids. Trimming at V came to 4 bases and at J to 2 bases, leaving 4 bases not matched to a gene. CDR1 is KGHDR, CDR2 SFDVKD, per germline. The CDR3 here is CATSERLAGPTDTQYF. The CDR3 bases are TGTGCCACCAGTGAAAGACTAGCGGGACCCACAGATACGCAGTATTTT.